The 10 T cell receptor beta chains in this list originate from one sample, sequenced in a study of CD8 T cells in Susac syndrome. Random hexamers primed reverse transcription of about 0.5 to 1 ug RNA. MiXCR was run by TCRdb on the immunoSEQ multiplex PCR reads, yielding one entry per CDR3 protein. Altogether 150,000 to 200,000 distinct CDR3 sequences are present, 94% being singletons, with the ten largest covering roughly 0.11%. Sequenced material: CD4+ T cells from PBMCs. Source of these receptors: a human donor with Susac syndrome.

The chain carries TRBV20-1 and TRBJ1-1; maybe TRBD1 (5 bases). The CDR3 consists of 14 residues. Trimming pared 3 bases from V and 4 bases from J, leaving 15 bases between. Germline loops: CDR1 DFQATT, CDR2 SNEGSKA (reference sequence). The CDR3 nucleotides are TGCAGTGCTAGGCTCCTGGTGACAGTCACTGAAGCTTTCTTT. Its protein is CSARLLVTVTEAFF.

V usage is TRBV20-1 and J usage is TRBJ2-5; TRBD2 agrees at 7 bases. The CDR3 covers 13 residues. V shed 6 bases, J shed 5 bases, and the junction held 9 bases outside the gene matches. In germline, CDR1 is DFQATT, CDR2 SNEGSKA (reference sequence). The CDR3: CSADKTSRETQYF. CDR3 bases: TGCAGTGCCGACAAGACTAGCCGGGAGACCCAGTACTTC.

The chain uses TRBV27 and TRBJ2-3; TRBD1 matches 12 bases. CDR1 and CDR2 (germline): MNHEY, SMNVEV (reference sequence). The CDR3 has 17 residues. V shed 2 bases, J shed 1 base, and the junction held 4 bases outside the gene matches. CDR3 coding DNA: TGTGCCAGCAGTTTAGGGGACAGGGGGCATGGCACAGATACGCAGTATTTT. Residues: CASSLGDRGHGTDTQYF.

V usage is TRBV5-4 and J usage is TRBJ2-5, with a weak D call TRBD2 (5 bases). The V gene lost 4 bases and the J gene lost 2 bases, with 15 bases spanning the gap. This CDR3 has 15 residues. Looked up from germline, CDR1 is SGHNT and CDR2 is YYREEE (reference sequence). CDR3 sequence reads: CASSSREKGQETQYF. Here the CDR3 DNA reads TGTGCCAGCAGCAGCCGGGAAAAGGGACAAGAGACCCAGTACTTC.

This clonotype was detected only once. The chain combines TRBV15 with TRBJ1-6, with 9 positions matching TRBD1. Germline loops: CDR1 LNHNV, CDR2 YYDKDF (reference sequence). The junction had 5 bases not matched to a gene; V was cut back by 4 bases and J by 7 bases. This CDR3 spans 15 amino acids. The CDR3 nucleotides read TGTGCCACCAGCACTGACAGGGGGGCCAATTCACCCCTCCACTTT. This translates into CATSTDRGANSPLHF.

The chain has TRBV9 and TRBJ2-7; the match to TRBD1 covers 9 bases. Germline V gene sequence: CDR1 SGDLS, CDR2 YYNGEE. The trim removed 0 bases at V and 1 base at J, leaving 5 bases unmatched. The CDR3 consists of 16 residues. CDR3 coding DNA: TGTGCCAGCAGCGTAGCCCCGGGACAGGGTTCCTACGAGCAGTACTTC. This encodes CASSVAPGQGSYEQYF.

V is TRBV20-1 and J is TRBJ1-1; no firm D call. V lost 3 bases and J 3 bases, leaving 17 bases between the germline ends. From germline, CDR1 is DFQATT and CDR2 SNEGSKA (reference sequence). This CDR3 region has 15 residues. CDR3 loop: CSARGRKQLYTEAFF. The DNA of the CDR3 is TGCAGTGCTAGGGGTCGTAAGCAGCTTTACACTGAAGCTTTCTTT.

The rearrangement uses TRBV9 and TRBJ2-7; D not certain. CDR3 length: 15 amino acids. Germline values: CDR1 SGDLS, CDR2 YYNGEE. V lost 0 bases and J 2 bases, leaving 12 bases between the germline ends. This CDR3 reads CASSVAPGNPYEQYF. Written as DNA, the CDR3 is TGTGCCAGCAGCGTAGCCCCCGGAAACCCCTACGAGCAGTACTTC. Combining the CDR3 with reference TRBV9 and TRBJ2-7 gives the whole variable domain DSGVTQTPKHLITATGQRVTLRCSPRSGDLSVYWYQQSLDQGLQFLIQYYNGEERAKGNILERFSAQQFPDLHSELNLSSLELGDSALYFCASSVAPGNPYEQYFGPGTRLTVT.

V and J are TRBV29-1 and TRBJ1-3, with D unclear. The germline V and J ends were trimmed by 5 bases and 0 bases, with 8 bases remaining between them. This CDR3 is built from 13 residues. Germline CDR1 and CDR2: SQVTM and ANQGSEA. CDR3 sequence: CSVSENSGNTIYF. CDR3 coding DNA: TGCAGCGTTTCGGAGAACTCTGGAAACACCATATATTTT.

The chain couples TRBV20-1 to TRBJ2-5, with D perhaps assigned TRBD1 or TRBD2 (7 bases each). The CDR3 length is 13 residues. Germline V lookup: CDR1 DFQATT, CDR2 SNEGSKA (reference sequence). The CDR3 sequence: CSLPRGGQETQYF. The CDR3 DNA sequence: TGCAGCCTCCCCAGGGGGGGACAAGAGACCCAGTACTTC.